Only one count was recorded for the clone carrying this TCR beta chain. This entry belongs to a study of PD-1 blockade in classical Hodgkin lymphoma. Every patient experienced relapse after autologous stem cell transplantation, and brentuximab vedotin exposure varied. CD4+ T cells were purified from thawed PBMCs by magnetic negative selection. Profiled with immunoSEQ multiplex PCR; TCRdb holds only in-frame clones, not every one. The table has roughly 31,000 clones, approximately 83% seen once; the top ten hold about 2.4%. The CDR3 is made up of 13 amino acids. The germline gives CDR1 SNHLY, CDR2 FYNNEI. The V gene end was trimmed by 9 bases and the J gene end by 5 bases; junction bases not matched to a gene: 8.

The clonotype was recovered from a human donor with classical Hodgkin lymphoma. The V call is TRBV2, the J call TRBJ2-3; 7 bases align to TRBD1. The specimen comprised CD4+ T cells from blood, sampled at baseline. The CDR3 is CASVRGLGDTQYF. CDR3 nucleotide sequence: TGTGCCAGTGTGAGGGGGCTCGGAGATACGCAGTATTTT.